The 18 T cell receptor beta chains below come from one sample, sequenced in a study of CD8 T cells in ankylosing spondylitis. TCRdb independently ran MiXCR on the 5' RACE reads; one entry per CDR3 protein. The sample gives around 340,000 distinct CDR3 sequences, approximately 14% of which show up once; 1.1% is in the top ten. Sample: blood, either unsorted or a sorted T cell fraction (not recorded which). Receptors originate from a male donor with ankylosing spondylitis or in good health (not recorded which).

V is TRBV5-5 and J is TRBJ2-5; D is perhaps TRBD1 (6 bases). Germline CDR1 is SGHKS and CDR2 is YYEKEE (reference sequence). V dropped 7 bases and J dropped 0 bases, with 10 bases sitting between them. There are 13 residues in the CDR3. The CDR3 protein is CASRRTDQETQYF. The CDR3 nucleotides read TGTGCCAGCCGCCGGACAGACCAAGAGACCCAGTACTTC.

In its sample, this clonotype was seen a few times. The gene calls are TRBV2 and TRBJ1-1, with 8 nucleotides matching TRBD1. Germline V lookup: CDR1 SNHLY, CDR2 FYNNEI. V lost 1 base to trimming and J lost 5 bases; unmatched junction nucleotides: 6. This CDR3 contains 15 residues. CDR3 amino acids: CASSEVGQGATEAFF. DNA of the CDR3: TGTGCCAGCAGTGAAGTCGGGCAGGGGGCAACTGAAGCTTTCTTT.

This chain connects TRBV6-5 to TRBJ1-6, with a possible D match to TRBD1 (5 bases). The CDR3 contains 18 residues. The germline V gene has CDR1 MNHEY and CDR2 SVGAGI. The ends were cut back, 0 bases at V and 7 bases at J, with 19 bases in the middle. The CDR3 loop is CASSYSPAGTAWNSPLHF. The CDR3 DNA follows: TGTGCCAGCAGTTACTCCCCAGCAGGGACGGCTTGGAATTCACCCCTCCACTTT.

V and J are TRBV5-1 and TRBJ2-5; 10 bases agree with TRBD1. The CDR3 is 16 residues long. The V gene end was trimmed by 1 base and the J gene end by 2 bases; junction bases not matched to a gene: 5. The V gene's germline CDR1 is SGHRS and CDR2 YFSETQ. The CDR3 spells CASSLWGQGSQETQYF. In nucleotides, the CDR3 is TGCGCCAGCAGCTTGTGGGGACAGGGGAGTCAAGAGACCCAGTACTTC.

This clonotype occurred many times. The chain employs TRBV5-1 and TRBJ1-5; D gene unclear. CDR1 and CDR2 (germline): SGHRS, YFSETQ. The CDR3 has 13 amino acids. The V gene lost 3 bases and the J gene lost 3 bases, with 7 bases spanning the gap. The CDR3: CASSYGPNQPQHF. The CDR3, as DNA: TGCGCCAGCAGCTACGGGCCCAATCAGCCCCAGCATTTT. The full variable domain, rest sourced from reference TRBV5-1 and TRBJ1-5, is KAGVTQTPRYLIKTRGQQVTLSCSPISGHRSVSWYQQTPGQGLQFLFEYFSETQRNKGNFPGRFSGRQFSNSRSEMNVSTLELGDSALYLCASSYGPNQPQHFGDGTRLSIL.

The chain uses TRBV28 and TRBJ2-5; 16 positions match TRBD2. The V gene end was trimmed by 5 bases and the J gene end by 5 bases; junction bases not matched to a gene: 11. The CDR3 is made up of 18 amino acids. Germline values: CDR1 MDHEN, CDR2 SYDVKM. The CDR3 loop reads CASSTPGLAGGPSETQYF. CDR3 DNA: TGTGCCAGCAGTACCCCGGGACTAGCGGGAGGGCCGTCGGAGACCCAGTACTTC. The entire variable domain, with the rest obtained from reference TRBV28 and TRBJ2-5, is as follows: DVKVTQSSRYLVKRTGEKVFLECVQDMDHENMFWYRQDPGLGLRLIYFSYDVKMKEKGDIPEGYSVSREKKERFSLILESASTNQTSMYLCASSTPGLAGGPSETQYFGPGTRLLVL.

J is TRBJ2-7 and V is TRBV9, with D maybe TRBD1 (6 bases). This CDR3 is 15 amino acids long. In germline, CDR1 is SGDLS, CDR2 YYNGEE. The V gene lost 0 bases and the J gene lost 3 bases, with 13 bases spanning the gap. This chain's CDR3 is CASSVGTASLYEQYF. The CDR3 DNA reads TGTGCCAGCAGCGTAGGGACAGCTAGTCTCTACGAGCAGTACTTC.

The chain has TRBV12-3 or TRBV12-4 and TRBJ1-6; 7 bases are a match to TRBD1. With V trimmed by 3 bases and J by 9 bases, 5 bases remained unmatched. The CDR3 consists of 14 residues. DNA for the CDR3: TGTGCCAGCAGTTTGAAAGGGGGCAGTTCACCCCTCCACTTT. Its translation is CASSLKGGSSPLHF.

The chain employs TRBV20-1 and TRBJ2-1; the match to TRBD2 covers 7 bases. The CDR3 covers 13 residues. V shed 6 bases, J shed 5 bases, and the junction held 7 bases outside the gene matches. CDR1 is DFQATT and CDR2 is SNEGSKA in the germline V gene (reference sequence). This chain's CDR3 is CSAPGGGNNEQFF. The CDR3 region has the DNA TGCAGTGCGCCGGGGGGAGGAAACAATGAGCAGTTCTTC.

This rearrangement joins TRBV19 to TRBJ1-1; 7 nucleotides agree with TRBD1. Germline CDR1 and CDR2: LNHDA and SQIVND (reference sequence). The J segment lost 0 bases and the V segment lost 4 bases, leaving 2 bases of the junction unmatched. CDR3 length equals 14 residues. CDR3 loop: CASSTDRVNTEAFF. Written as DNA, the CDR3 is TGTGCCAGTAGTACCGACAGGGTGAACACTGAAGCTTTCTTT. The whole variable domain, filled in from reference TRBV19 and TRBJ1-1, reads DGGITQSPKYLFRKEGQNVTLSCEQNLNHDAMYWYRQDPGQGLRLIYYSQIVNDFQKGDIAEGYSVSREKKESFPLTVTSAQKNPTAFYLCASSTDRVNTEAFFGQGTRLTVV.

There are a few counts of this clonotype. The chain links TRBV4-1 to TRBJ2-7; tentatively, D is TRBD1 (6 bases). Trimming took off 3 bases at V and 9 bases at J, with 24 bases between the two ends. CDR3 length: 16 amino acids. From germline, CDR1 is MGHRA and CDR2 YSYEKL. As DNA, the CDR3 is TGCGCCAGCAGCCATGCTCCGGGACAACGGGGCTGGGGGCAGTACTTC. Protein: CASSHAPGQRGWGQYF.

V and J are TRBV29-1 and TRBJ1-1, with D possibly being TRBD1 (5 bases). V was trimmed by 5 bases and J by 1 base, leaving 17 bases between them. Per germline, CDR1 SQVTM and CDR2 ANQGSEA. This CDR3 comprises 15 residues. DNA for the CDR3: TGCAGCGTTAGTGGGACGGACTATCGGAACACTGAAGCTTTCTTT. Residues: CSVSGTDYRNTEAFF.

The chain joins TRBV12-5 to TRBJ2-7; the D is unclear. Germline assignment: CDR1 LGHNT and CDR2 FRNRAP. CDR3 length: 10 residues. Trimming left V 5 bases short and J 8 bases short, with 7 bases between. The CDR3: CASGELQQYF. CDR3 bases: TGTGCTAGTGGTGAGCTTCAGCAGTACTTC.

The J gene is TRBJ1-6, the V gene TRBV5-1; 10 positions match TRBD1. V trimming: 4 bases; J trimming: 7 bases; junction bases outside the gene matches: 5. Germline V gene sequence: CDR1 SGHRS, CDR2 YFSETQ. The length of the CDR3 is 15 residues. The CDR3 coding sequence is TGCGCCAGCAGCACATCGACAGGGGGCAATTCACCCCTCCACTTT. This gives the protein CASSTSTGGNSPLHF.

This clonotype appeared a few times. DNA of the CDR3: TGCGCCAGCAGCGAAGGACAAACCAGGGGTTCACCCCTCCACTTT. Encoded protein: CASSEGQTRGSPLHF. The V call is TRBV5-1, the J call TRBJ1-6; the D gene is possibly TRBD1 (6 bases). This CDR3 spans 15 amino acids. V was trimmed by 4 bases and J by 9 bases, leaving 17 bases between them. Germline values: CDR1 SGHRS, CDR2 YFSETQ.

This clonotype has just a few counts. The chain couples TRBV4-1 to TRBJ2-2; D is undetermined. The germline V gene encodes CDR1 MGHRA and CDR2 YSYEKL. V was cut by 1 base and J by 1 base, with 16 bases left in between. The CDR3 is 18 amino acids. CDR3 loop: CASSQGRARIVNTGELFF. CDR3 coding DNA: TGCGCCAGCAGCCAAGGAAGGGCGCGGATTGTGAACACCGGGGAGCTGTTTTTT.

This chain connects TRBV5-6 to TRBJ1-1; no clear D gene. Germline loops: CDR1 SGHDT, CDR2 YYEEEE. This CDR3 spans 13 amino acids. With 5 bases removed from V and 2 bases from J, the gap between germline ends came to 10 bases. CDR3 DNA: TGTGCCAGCAGGAGGGAAGGAAACACTGAAGCTTTCTTT. Its translation is CASRREGNTEAFF.

This clonotype was observed a few times. The rearrangement joins TRBV29-1 to TRBJ2-7, with 12 bases that match TRBD2. V was pared by 4 bases and J by 1 base, with 5 bases of the junction left unmatched. The germline gives CDR1 SQVTM, CDR2 ANQGSEA. The length of the CDR3 is 15 residues. CDR3 in DNA: TGCAGCGTTGGGACTAGCGGGATTTGGTCCTACGAGCAGTACTTC. It yields the protein CSVGTSGIWSYEQYF.